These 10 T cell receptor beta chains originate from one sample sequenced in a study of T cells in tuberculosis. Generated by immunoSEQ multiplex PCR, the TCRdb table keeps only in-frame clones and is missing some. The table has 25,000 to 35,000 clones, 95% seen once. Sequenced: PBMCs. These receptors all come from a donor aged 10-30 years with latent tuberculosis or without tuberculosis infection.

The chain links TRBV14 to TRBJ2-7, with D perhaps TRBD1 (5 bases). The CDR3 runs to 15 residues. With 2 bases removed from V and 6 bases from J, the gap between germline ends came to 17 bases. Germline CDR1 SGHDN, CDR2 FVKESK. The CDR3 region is CASSQQSIGVREQYF. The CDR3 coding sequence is TGTGCCAGCAGCCAACAGTCGATAGGGGTCCGCGAGCAGTACTTC.

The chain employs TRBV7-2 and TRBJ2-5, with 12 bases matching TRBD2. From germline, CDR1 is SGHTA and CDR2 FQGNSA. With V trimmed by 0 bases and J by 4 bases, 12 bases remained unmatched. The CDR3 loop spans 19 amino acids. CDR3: CASSLARLAGGLVGETQYF. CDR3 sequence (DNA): TGTGCCAGCAGCTTAGCCCGGCTAGCGGGGGGGCTTGTCGGAGAGACCCAGTACTTC. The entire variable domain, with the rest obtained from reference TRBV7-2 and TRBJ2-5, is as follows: GAGVSQSPSNKVTEKGKDVELRCDPISGHTALYWYRQSLGQGLEFLIYFQGNSAPDKSGLPSDRFSAERTGGSVSTLTIQRTQQEDSAVYLCASSLARLAGGLVGETQYFGPGTRLLVL.

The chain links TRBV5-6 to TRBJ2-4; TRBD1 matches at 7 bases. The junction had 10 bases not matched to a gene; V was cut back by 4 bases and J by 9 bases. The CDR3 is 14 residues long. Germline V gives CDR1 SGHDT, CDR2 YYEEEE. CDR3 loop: CASSLEKTGSIQYF. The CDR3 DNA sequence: TGTGCCAGCAGCCTTGAGAAGACAGGGTCCATTCAGTACTTC.

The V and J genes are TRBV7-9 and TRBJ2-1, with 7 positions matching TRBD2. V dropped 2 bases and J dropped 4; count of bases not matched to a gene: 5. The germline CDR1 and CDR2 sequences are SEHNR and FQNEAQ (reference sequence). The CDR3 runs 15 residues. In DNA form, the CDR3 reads TGTGCCAGCAGCTTAACGGCTAGCGGTTACAATGAGCAGTTCTTC. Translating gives CASSLTASGYNEQFF.

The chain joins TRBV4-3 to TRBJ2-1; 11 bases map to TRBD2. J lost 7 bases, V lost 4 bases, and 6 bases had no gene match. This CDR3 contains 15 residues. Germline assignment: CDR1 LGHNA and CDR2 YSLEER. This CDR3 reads CASSLTSGVVNEQFF. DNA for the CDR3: TGCGCCAGCAGCCTGACTAGCGGGGTAGTAAATGAGCAGTTCTTC.

Here the CDR3 reads CATSRRGGTYNEQFF. CDR3 in DNA: TGTGCCACCAGCCGCCGGGGGGGCACCTACAATGAGCAGTTCTTC. This chain uses TRBV15 with TRBJ2-1, with 8 bases matching TRBD2. V shed 5 bases, J shed 2 bases, and the junction held 5 bases outside the gene matches. This CDR3 is 15 amino acids long. Germline assignment: CDR1 LNHNV and CDR2 YYDKDF (reference sequence).

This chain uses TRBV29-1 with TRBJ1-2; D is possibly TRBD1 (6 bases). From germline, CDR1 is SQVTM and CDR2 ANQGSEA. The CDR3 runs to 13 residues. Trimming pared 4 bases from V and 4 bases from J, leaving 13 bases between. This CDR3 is CSVGSGQLYGYTF. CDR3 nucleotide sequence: TGCAGCGTTGGGTCTGGACAGCTCTATGGCTACACCTTC.

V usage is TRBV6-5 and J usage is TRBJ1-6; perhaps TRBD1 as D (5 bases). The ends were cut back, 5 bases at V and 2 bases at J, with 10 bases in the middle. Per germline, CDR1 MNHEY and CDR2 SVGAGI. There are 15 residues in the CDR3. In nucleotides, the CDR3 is TGTGCCAGCAGTCGGACATCTCCCTATAATTCACCCCTCCACTTT. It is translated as CASSRTSPYNSPLHF.

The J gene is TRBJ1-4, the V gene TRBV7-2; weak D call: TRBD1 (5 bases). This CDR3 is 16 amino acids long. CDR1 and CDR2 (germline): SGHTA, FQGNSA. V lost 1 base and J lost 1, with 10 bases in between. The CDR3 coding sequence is TGTGCCAGCAGCTTAGAGTGGGGGGGAACTAATGAAAAACTGTTTTTT. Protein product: CASSLEWGGTNEKLFF.

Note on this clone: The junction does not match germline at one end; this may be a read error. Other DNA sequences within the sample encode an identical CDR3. The CDR3 protein is CASSLAGGGETQYF. CDR3 coding DNA: TGTGCCAGCAGCCTAGCGGGGGGTGGGGAGACCCAGTACTTC. The V gene is TRBV7-2, the J gene TRBJ2-5, with 11 bases aligning to TRBD2. The germline V gene encodes CDR1 SGHTA and CDR2 FQGNSA. This CDR3 has 14 amino acids.